This T cell receptor (beta chain) is drawn from a study of blood T cell repertoires in COVID-19. Clones were sequenced by immunoSEQ multiplex PCR, and TCRdb holds only the in-frame ones, with some missing. The sample carries about 410,000 clones, approximately 90% recorded once. This TCR was recovered from a woman under 40 with active or convalescent COVID-19. Sequenced material: peripheral blood.

The CDR3: CASNQDRVVDTQYF. Written as DNA, the CDR3 is TGTGCCAGCAACCAGGACAGGGTGGTGGATACGCAGTATTTT. The rearrangement uses TRBV7-9 and TRBJ2-3; 8 nucleotides line up with TRBD1. The CDR3 loop spans 14 amino acids. V shed 7 bases, J shed 6 bases, and the junction held 9 bases outside the gene matches. CDR1 and CDR2 (germline): SEHNR, FQNEAQ (reference sequence).